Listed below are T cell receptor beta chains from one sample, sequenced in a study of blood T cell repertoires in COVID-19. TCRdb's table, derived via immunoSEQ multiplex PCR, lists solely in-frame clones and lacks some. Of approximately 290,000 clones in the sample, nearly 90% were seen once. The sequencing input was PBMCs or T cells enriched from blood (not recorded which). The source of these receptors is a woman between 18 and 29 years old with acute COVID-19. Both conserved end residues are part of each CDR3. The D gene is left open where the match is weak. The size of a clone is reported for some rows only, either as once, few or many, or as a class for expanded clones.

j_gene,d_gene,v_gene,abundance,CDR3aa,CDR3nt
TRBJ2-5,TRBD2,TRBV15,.,CATSRYGTSVETQYF,TGTGCCACCAGCAGATATGGGACTAGCGTCGAGACCCAGTACTTC
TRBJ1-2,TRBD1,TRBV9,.,CASSPGTGGGYGYTF,TGTGCCAGCAGCCCCGGGACAGGGGGCGGGTATGGCTACACCTTC
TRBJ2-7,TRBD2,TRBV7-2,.,CASSLEWGGAYEQYF,TGTGCCAGCAGCTTAGAATGGGGGGGGGCCTACGAGCAGTACTTC
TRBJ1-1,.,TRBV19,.,CASSGTLFWVLGGGPMNTEAFF,TGTGCCAGTAGTGGTACCCTGTTTTGGGTCTTGGGCGGAGGTCCGATGAACACTGAAGCTTTCTTT
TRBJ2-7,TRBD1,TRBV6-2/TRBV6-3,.,CASSPGTGLSYEQYF,TGTGCCAGCAGTCCCGGGACAGGTCTATCCTACGAGCAGTACTTC
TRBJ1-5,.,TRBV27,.,CASSLGAFGPEGNQPQHF,TGTGCCAGCAGTTTAGGCGCTTTCGGCCCGGAGGGTAATCAGCCCCAGCATTTT
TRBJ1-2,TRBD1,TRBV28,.,CASRIASGTGDGYTF,TGTGCCAGCAGGATAGCCTCCGGGACAGGGGACGGCTACACCTTC
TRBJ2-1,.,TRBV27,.,CASSLSRYNEQFF,TGTGCCAGCAGTTTATCCAGATACAATGAGCAGTTCTTC
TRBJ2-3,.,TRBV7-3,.,CASSLGAQGKFGTQYF,TGTGCCAGCAGCTTAGGGGCGCAGGGGAAGTTTGGTACGCAGTATTTT
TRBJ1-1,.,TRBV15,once,CATSARRDTEAFF,TGTGCCACCAGCGCTCGACGGGACACTGAAGCTTTCTTT
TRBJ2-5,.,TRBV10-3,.,CAISAGPGGQDETQYF,TGTGCCATCAGTGCCGGACCCGGGGGGCAGGACGAGACCCAGTACTTC
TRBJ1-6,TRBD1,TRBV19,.,CASSVDRGPAPLHF,TGTGCCAGTAGCGTTGACAGGGGACCGGCACCCCTCCACTTT
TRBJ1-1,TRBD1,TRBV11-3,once,CASSLGHRTGAMNTEAFF,TGTGCCAGCAGCTTAGGCCATCGGACAGGGGCGATGAACACTGAAGCTTTCTTT
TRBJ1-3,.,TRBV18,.,CASSPPPADTIYF,TGTGCCAGCTCACCACCCCCGGCGGACACCATATATTTT
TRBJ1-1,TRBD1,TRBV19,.,CASSIRDRGWATEAFF,TGTGCCAGTAGTATCCGGGACAGGGGTTGGGCCACTGAAGCTTTCTTT
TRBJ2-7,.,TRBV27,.,CASSTRGHAYEQYF,TGTGCCAGCAGTACCCGGGGACACGCCTACGAGCAGTACTTC
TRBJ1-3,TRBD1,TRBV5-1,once,CASSTRDRGYGNTIYF,TGCGCCAGCAGCACCCGGGACAGAGGCTATGGAAACACCATATATTTT
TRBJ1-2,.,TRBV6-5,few,CASSYGGRYGYTF,TGTGCCAGCAGTTATGGAGGACGGTATGGCTACACCTTC
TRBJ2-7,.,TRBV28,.,CASSLIYPYEQYF,TGTGCCAGCAGTTTGATCTATCCCTACGAGCAGTACTTC
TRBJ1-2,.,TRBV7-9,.,CASRGEGDYGYTF,TGTGCCAGCAGGGGGGAGGGAGACTATGGCTACACCTTC